Below, 28 T cell receptor beta chains from the same sample are listed, as sequenced in a study of control samples from healthy donors and cancer patients (dated by TCRdb to the early 2020s). The library came from the immunoSEQ multiplex PCR assay. This is the immuneACCESS table as TCRdb keeps it, with only in-frame sequences that have V and J called. A part of the clones is gone; compared with another copy, unresolved V genes explain less than half, and the rest is unexplained. The sample includes some 140,000 clones, with less than 90% observed a single time. In total, the top ten clones hold roughly 10% of the sample. The sequenced sample was blood. These receptors all stem from a woman in her 30s in good health.

The V and J genes are TRBV19 and TRBJ1-4; maybe TRBD1 (6 bases). Germline loops: CDR1 LNHDA, CDR2 SQIVND (reference sequence). The CDR3 runs to 15 residues. V dropped 3 bases and J dropped 3 bases, with 11 bases sitting between them. CDR3 nucleotides: TGTGCCAGTAGTATCTGGACAGCTTCTAATGAAAAACTGTTTTTT. It is translated as CASSIWTASNEKLFF.

The chain combines TRBV7-8 with TRBJ1-4, with a possible D match to TRBD1 (6 bases). Between the trimmed V and J ends, which lost 0 bases and 7 bases, there was a span of 12 bases. CDR3 length: 15 residues. Germline V gene sequence: CDR1 SGHVS, CDR2 FQNEAQ. CDR3 region: CASSLAQGRREKLFF. DNA of the CDR3: TGTGCCAGCAGCTTAGCGCAGGGGCGGCGTGAAAAACTGTTTTTT.

The count of this clone is one. The chain employs TRBV7-9 and TRBJ1-6; D is uncertain. This CDR3 has 15 amino acids. CDR1 is SEHNR, CDR2 FQNEAQ, per germline (reference sequence). The V end was cut by 2 bases, the J end by 7 bases, with 12 bases between. CDR3 sequence (DNA): TGTGCCAGCAGCTTATACGGCGGAGGGAATTCACCCCTCCACTTT. This sequence encodes CASSLYGGGNSPLHF.

The chain links TRBV6-4 to TRBJ2-1, with D hard to call. V lost 4 bases, J lost 10 bases, and 14 bases lay in between. Germline V gene sequence: CDR1 MRHNA, CDR2 SNTAGT. The CDR3 length is 13 residues. The CDR3 region is CASSVSQATEQFF. The CDR3 region has the DNA TGTGCCAGCAGTGTCTCCCAGGCGACCGAGCAGTTCTTC.

The chain recombines TRBV3-1 (or the pseudogene TRBV3-2) with TRBJ1-1, with unresolved D. The V end lost 3 bases, the J end lost 0 bases, and 14 bases lay between the germline ends. The V gene's germline CDR1 is LGHDT and CDR2 YNNKEL (reference sequence). The CDR3 is 16 residues long. The CDR3 sequence is CASSHHYYSLNTEAFF. Written as DNA, the CDR3 is TGTGCCAGCAGCCACCACTACTACAGCCTGAACACTGAAGCTTTCTTT.

The J gene is TRBJ2-7, the V gene TRBV29-1; 11 bases are a match to TRBD2. The ends lost 1 base at V and 3 bases at J; junction bases unmatched: 2. Germline CDR1 and CDR2: SQVTM and ANQGSEA. CDR3 size: 14 residues. The CDR3 spells CSVEGLAGLYEQYF. The CDR3 DNA reads TGCAGCGTTGAAGGACTAGCGGGGCTCTACGAGCAGTACTTC.

The chain employs TRBV6-5 and TRBJ2-1, with 15 bases matching TRBD2. Germline values: CDR1 MNHEY, CDR2 SVGAGI. This CDR3 contains 15 residues. V shed 7 bases and J 9 bases; nucleotides not matched to a gene: 7. The CDR3 loop reads CASNGLAGGYGEQFF. CDR3 nucleotides: TGTGCCAGCAATGGACTAGCGGGAGGGTACGGTGAGCAGTTCTTC.

The V gene is TRBV7-9, the J gene TRBJ2-4; D is tentatively TRBD1 or TRBD2 (5 bases each). CDR1 SEHNR and CDR2 FQNEAQ come from the germline V gene (reference sequence). The CDR3 extends over 16 amino acids. V dropped 6 bases and J dropped 0 bases, with 15 bases sitting between them. The CDR3 is CASRLRGELAKNIQYF. The CDR3 bases are TGTGCCAGCAGATTAAGGGGAGAACTAGCCAAAAACATTCAGTACTTC.

This clone was counted between two and nine times. The chain uses TRBV28 and TRBJ2-6; unclear D gene. Trimming removed 8 bases at V and 3 bases at J, with 8 bases between. The CDR3 covers 13 residues. Germline V gives CDR1 MDHEN, CDR2 SYDVKM. CDR3 nucleotide sequence: TGTGCCAGCCGTGATCTTGGGGCCAACGTCCTGACTTTC. Translation: CASRDLGANVLTF. The full variable domain, completed using reference TRBV28 and TRBJ2-6, is DVKVTQSSRYLVKRTGEKVFLECVQDMDHENMFWYRQDPGLGLRLIYFSYDVKMKEKGDIPEGYSVSREKKERFSLILESASTNQTSMYLCASRDLGANVLTFGAGSRLTVL.

Regarding this clone: A read error may account for a junction end that differs from germline. The genes are TRBV20-1 and TRBJ1-2; a possible D gene is TRBD1 (5 bases). The germline V gene has CDR1 DFQATT and CDR2 SNEGSKA (reference sequence). The CDR3 is 11 residues long. As DNA, the CDR3 is TGCAGTGCTAGAGATCGGGAGGGGACCCCCTTC. It codes for CSARDREGTPF.

The genes are TRBV19 and TRBJ2-5, with 11 bases that match TRBD1. CDR3 length equals 15 residues. The germline CDR1 and CDR2 sequences are LNHDA and SQIVND (reference sequence). V gave up 7 bases and J gave up 5 bases; unmatched junction bases: 9. As DNA, the CDR3 is TGTGCCAGTACCCCAGGACAGGGGGCAACTGAGACCCAGTACTTC. Protein sequence: CASTPGQGATETQYF.

This clone was seen just once. The rearrangement links TRBV11-2 to TRBJ2-7; D is uncertain. Per germline, CDR1 SGHAT and CDR2 FQNNGV. Trimming left V 4 bases short and J 6 bases short, with 7 bases between. CDR3 length: 11 residues. The CDR3 DNA sequence: TGTGCCAGCAGCTACCTTGCCGAGCAGTACTTC. It is translated as CASSYLAEQYF.

V usage is TRBV5-1 and J usage is TRBJ1-5, with D possibly TRBD1 on 5 matching bases. The V and J ends lost 4 bases and 8 bases respectively, with 13 bases between them. The germline CDR1 and CDR2 sequences are SGHRS and YFSETQ. There are 13 residues in the CDR3. CDR3: CASSLLGGKPQHF. The CDR3 DNA follows: TGCGCCAGCAGCCTCCTCGGGGGAAAGCCCCAGCATTTT.

The chain carries TRBV29-1 and TRBJ2-2; weak D call: TRBD2 (5 bases). The CDR3 length is 13 residues. CDR1 and CDR2 from the germline V gene are SQVTM and ANQGSEA. V was trimmed by 3 bases and J by 6 bases, leaving 11 bases between them. CDR3 loop: CSVDRAGAGELFF. CDR3 coding DNA: TGCAGCGTTGATAGGGCGGGTGCCGGGGAGCTGTTTTTT.

V is TRBV6-5 and J is TRBJ1-1, with TRBD1 as a possible D gene (6 bases). Germline CDR1 reads MNHEY; CDR2 reads SVGAGI. The CDR3 runs to 14 residues. V lost 10 bases to trimming and J lost 1 base, with 16 bases between them. CDR3 in DNA: TGTGCCACCCAACAGGGTTGGGCGAACACTGAAGCTTTCTTT. Protein product: CATQQGWANTEAFF.

V and J are TRBV20-1 and TRBJ1-1; D is unclear. Germline loops: CDR1 DFQATT, CDR2 SNEGSKA (reference sequence). The ends were cut back, 2 bases at V and 7 bases at J, with 8 bases in the middle. The CDR3 runs 11 residues. Here the CDR3 DNA reads TGCAGTGCTAGACCCGCCATTGAAGCTTTCTTT. This gives the protein CSARPAIEAFF.

The chain links TRBV2 to TRBJ1-2, with 8 positions matching TRBD1. The length of the CDR3 is 14 residues. CDR1 and CDR2 from the germline V gene are SNHLY and FYNNEI. Germline trimming cut 8 bases from V and 2 bases from J; bases unmatched to any gene: 7. In nucleotides, the CDR3 is TGTGCCAGCGAGAGGACAGGGAACAACTATGGCTACACCTTC. Translation: CASERTGNNYGYTF.

The gene calls are TRBV19 and TRBJ2-1; TRBD2 matches at 11 bases. The V segment lost 5 bases and the J segment 2 bases; nucleotides outside the gene matches: 2. Looked up from germline, CDR1 is LNHDA and CDR2 is SQIVND (reference sequence). The CDR3 contains 15 residues. The CDR3 protein is CASSPGLAAYNEQFF. CDR3 DNA sequence: TGTGCCAGTAGTCCGGGACTAGCGGCCTACAATGAGCAGTTCTTC.

This clone was recorded only once. The chain couples TRBV3-1 (or the pseudogene TRBV3-2) to TRBJ2-1; TRBD2 matches 10 bases. V dropped 4 bases and J dropped 6; count of bases not matched to a gene: 6. This CDR3 is built from 15 residues. The germline V gene encodes CDR1 LGHDT and CDR2 YNNKEL (reference sequence). The CDR3 sequence is CASSLLAGAINEQFF. Here the CDR3 DNA reads TGTGCCAGCAGCCTTCTAGCGGGAGCTATCAATGAGCAGTTCTTC.

The rearrangement uses TRBV13 and TRBJ1-2, with 7 bases lining up with TRBD1. V lost 0 bases, J lost 7 bases, and 5 bases stayed unmatched. The CDR3 sequence is 14 residues long. Per germline, CDR1 PRHDT and CDR2 FYEKMQ (reference sequence). The CDR3 region is CASSLGQGIGGYTF. The CDR3, as DNA: TGTGCCAGCAGCTTAGGACAGGGGATCGGTGGCTACACCTTC.

This chain uses TRBV3-1 (or the pseudogene TRBV3-2) with TRBJ2-7; no reliable D call. Germline CDR1 and CDR2: LGHDT and YNNKEL (reference sequence). V lost 4 bases and J lost 4, with 14 bases in between. CDR3 length: 14 residues. CDR3 DNA: TGTGCCAGCAGCCCCATTTCTGTGGGGTACGAGCAGTACTTC. Translation: CASSPISVGYEQYF.

V is TRBV18 and J is TRBJ1-2; D is undetermined. The length of the CDR3 is 12 residues. Per the germline V gene, CDR1 is KGHSH and CDR2 is LQKENI. Trimming took 5 bases from V and 5 from J, leaving 9 bases between them. The CDR3 region has the DNA TGTGCCAGCTCAGAAAACATGTATGGCTACACCTTC. It encodes CASSENMYGYTF.

This chain links TRBV6-5 with TRBJ2-7; 10 bases agree with TRBD2. The V gene end was trimmed by 6 bases and the J gene end by 5 bases; junction bases not matched to a gene: 7. Germline V gene lookup returns CDR1 MNHEY and CDR2 SVGAGI. The CDR3 is 14 amino acids. The CDR3 loop is CASRSGRALDEQYF. CDR3 nucleotide sequence: TGTGCCAGCAGGAGCGGGAGGGCCTTGGACGAGCAGTACTTC.

The chain combines TRBV9 with TRBJ2-3; 8 positions match TRBD1. Germline CDR1 reads SGDLS; CDR2 reads YYNGEE. The CDR3 extends over 16 amino acids. Trimming removed 3 bases from V and 3 bases from J; junction bases left unmatched: 9. CDR3 residues: CASSALGQGWTDTQYF. In nucleotides, the CDR3 is TGTGCCAGCAGCGCCCTAGGACAGGGTTGGACAGATACGCAGTATTTT.

The chain joins TRBV6-1 to TRBJ1-4, with D uncertain. CDR1 and CDR2 from the germline V gene are MNHNS and SASEGT. V was clipped by 2 bases and J by 14 bases, with 12 bases between them. The CDR3 is made up of 12 amino acids. Here the CDR3 DNA reads TGTGCCAGCAGTGAATGGAGGTTCAGGCTGTTTTTT. Its translation: CASSEWRFRLFF.

The chain uses TRBV2 and TRBJ2-3, with a possible D match to TRBD2 (5 bases). This CDR3 spans 13 amino acids. V lost 6 bases and J lost 6, with 13 bases in between. The V gene's germline CDR1 is SNHLY and CDR2 FYNNEI. The CDR3 DNA reads TGTGCCAGCAGCAAAGGGTCGGGGGATACGCAGTATTTT. Translation gives CASSKGSGDTQYF.

V gene TRBV7-2 combines with J gene TRBJ2-5; D assignment may be TRBD1 or TRBD2 (5 bases each). With 1 base removed from V and 7 bases from J, the gap between germline ends came to 16 bases. CDR3 length: 15 amino acids. Germline loops: CDR1 SGHTA, CDR2 FQGNSA. CDR3 in DNA: TGTGCCAGCAGCTTAGTTGGGGGAGTGCAGGCGACCCAGTACTTC. It specifies CASSLVGGVQATQYF.

The CDR3 DNA sequence: TGTGCCAGCAGTTCGCCCCGTAGCGGGAGCCTCACCGGGGAGCTGTTTTTT. This gives the protein CASSSPRSGSLTGELFF. The chain joins TRBV28 to TRBJ2-2; 9 bases fit TRBD2. Trimming removed 4 bases from V and 4 bases from J; junction bases left unmatched: 10. Per the germline V gene, CDR1 is MDHEN and CDR2 is SYDVKM. This CDR3 spans 17 amino acids. Looking up the rest from reference TRBV28 and TRBJ2-2 gives the full variable domain: DVKVTQSSRYLVKRTGEKVFLECVQDMDHENMFWYRQDPGLGLRLIYFSYDVKMKEKGDIPEGYSVSREKKERFSLILESASTNQTSMYLCASSSPRSGSLTGELFFGEGSRLTVL.